This T cell receptor (beta chain) was recorded in a study of blood T cell repertoires in COVID-19. V lost 5 bases to trimming and J lost 3 bases; unmatched junction nucleotides: 6. The germline V gene has CDR1 MNHEY and CDR2 SVGEGT. CDR3 length: 14 amino acids. Assay used: immunoSEQ multiplex PCR; TCRdb lists only in-frame clones, some missing. The sample includes fewer than 90,000 clones, around 86% of them seen just once. The chain combines TRBV6-2 or TRBV6-3 with TRBJ2-5; 7 bases match TRBD1. This clonotype originated in a man between 65 and 85 years old with active COVID-19. Sequencing was done on a sample of peripheral blood. The CDR3 DNA is TGTGCCAGCAGTACAGGACAGGTCGAAGAGACCCAGTACTTC. Amino acid sequence: CASSTGQVEETQYF.